This T cell receptor (beta chain) was observed in a study of T cell repertoires in cytomegalovirus infection. Whole-study context: Use of recently identified HLA-C-restricted and well-studied HLA-B-restricted CMV epitopes was part of the study. Study results and limitations: HLA-C-restricted CMV-specific TCR beta clonotypes were dominant in the ex vivo response.

On this clonotype: Its antigen is currently unknown.

TCRdb re-called the reads through MiXCR, storing one row per CDR3 protein. This table has 380,000 or so distinct CDR3 sequences, about 35% appearing once. The clonotype was recovered from a human donor in good health (CMV status not recorded). Some clones in this sample may be carry-over from other donors' samples. This specimen consisted of cultured PBMCs, obtained from culture after CMV antigen stimulation.

CDR3 sequence (DNA): TGTGCCAGCAGTTTCGATGCTGGGGCCAACGTCCTGACTTTC. Translating it yields CASSFDAGANVLTF. This chain links TRBV28 with TRBJ2-6; D unresolved. The CDR3 loop spans 14 amino acids. The V end lost 3 bases, the J end lost 2 bases, and 5 bases lay between the germline ends. Germline V gene data show CDR1 as MDHEN and CDR2 as SYDVKM.